These T cell receptor beta chains were read from a single sample in a study of radiation and T cells in renal cell carcinoma. Profiling relied on immunoSEQ multiplex PCR, and the TCRdb table lists in-frame clones only, not all of them. The data contain 130,000 to 150,000 clones, around nine tenths of them seen just once; the ten biggest clones take up more than 10%. Sequencing was performed on blood, taken from a patient whose treatment included radiotherapy and nephrectomy. The receptors shown here come from a woman in her forties or fifties with renal cell carcinoma. CDR3s include the opening cysteine and the closing phenylalanine or tryptophan. D genes are given only for firm matches. Size is stated for part of the rows, as once, few or many counts, or as a class when the clone is expanded.

j_call clone_size d_call v_call cdr3_nt cdr3_aa
TRBJ2-1 . . TRBV4-2 TGTGCCAGCAGGGAATCCTATACCAGCTACAATGAGCAGTTCTTC CASRESYTSYNEQFF
TRBJ1-1 . . TRBV6-1 TGTGCCAGCAGTGACCCCCCGAACACTGAAGCTTTCTTT CASSDPPNTEAFF
TRBJ2-3 . . TRBV7-2 TGTGCCAGCAGCCGATCAGGGGGCACAGATACGCAGTATTTT CASSRSGGTDTQYF
TRBJ2-7 . . TRBV2 TGTGCCAGCAGTGAATTTGGCGGGGTCGACTACGAGCAGTACTTC CASSEFGGVDYEQYF
TRBJ2-7 . TRBD2 TRBV7-2 TGTGCCAGCAGCTTAGTTCTTAGCGGGGGGGAGGAGCAGTACTTC CASSLVLSGGEEQYF
TRBJ1-1 . . TRBV5-1 TGCGCCAGCAGCTTGGACGGGGGAAGGGACACTGAAGCTTTCTTT CASSLDGGRDTEAFF
TRBJ2-7 . TRBD2 TRBV2 TGTGCCAGCACCTCTAGCGGGGGGGCTTTCTACGAGCAGTACTTC CASTSSGGAFYEQYF
TRBJ2-5 . TRBD2 TRBV4-1 TGCGCCAGCAGCCTCCGGACTAGCGGGGCTCAAGAGACCCAGTACTTC CASSLRTSGAQETQYF
TRBJ2-6 . TRBD1 TRBV23-1 TGCGCCAGCAGTCAGCCATCCCCCCGGGACAGCGACTCTGGGGCCAACGTCCTGACTTTC CASSQPSPRDSDSGANVLTF
TRBJ1-2 . . TRBV5-6 TGTGCCAGCGGTCAGGGGTTTGGAGGCTACACCTTC CASGQGFGGYTF
TRBJ2-5 . . TRBV10-3 TGTGCCATCAAAAACCCGAGGGAAGAGACCCAGTACTTC CAIKNPREETQYF
TRBJ2-7 . TRBD1 TRBV11-2 TGTGCCAGCAGCCCGGGACAGGGCCTCGAGCAGTACTTC CASSPGQGLEQYF
TRBJ2-1 few . TRBV6-5 TGTGCCAGCTTGGATCTCTTTCATGAGCAGTTCTTC CASLDLFHEQFF
TRBJ1-1 . . TRBV5-1 TGCGCCAGCAGTCCCCTCATACAGGGAGGCACTGAAGCTTTCTTT CASSPLIQGGTEAFF
TRBJ2-3 . . TRBV5-4 TGTGCCAGCAGCTACGGGGGCAAGGGAGATACGCAGTATTTT CASSYGGKGDTQYF
TRBJ1-1 . . TRBV4-1 TGCGCCAGCAGCCCAACGCCGCGGTCTGTCACCATGATGAACACTGAAGCTTTCTTT CASSPTPRSVTMMNTEAFF
TRBJ2-7 . TRBD1 TRBV5-1 TGCGCCAGCAGCTTGGGGGGACAGGGTCCCTACGAGCAGTACTTC CASSLGGQGPYEQYF
TRBJ2-5 . . TRBV6-5 TGTGCCAGCAGCCCCTCCGGACCGGGCCAGGGGACCCAGTACTTC CASSPSGPGQGTQYF
TRBJ1-1 many . TRBV2 TGTGCCAGCAGACACGCCTGGGCGGGGGCCACTGAAGCTTTCTTT CASRHAWAGATEAFF
TRBJ2-7 . . TRBV10-1 TGCGCCAGCAGTGAATCCTCGGCAGGGATCTACGAGCAGTACTTC CASSESSAGIYEQYF
TRBJ2-7 . . TRBV5-6 TGTGCCAGCAGCTTTAGCTACGAGCAGTACTTC CASSFSYEQYF
TRBJ1-4 . TRBD1 TRBV29-1 TGCAGCGTTGGACCCAGGGGGCGAGGTGAAAAACTGTTTTTT CSVGPRGRGEKLFF
TRBJ1-2 . . TRBV19 TGTGCCAGTAGTAACGGGCAGATCTATGGCTACACCTTC CASSNGQIYGYTF
TRBJ2-3 . TRBD2 TRBV19 TGTGCCAGTAGTTCCCTCCAGCGGGGGGGCGACCGAGATACGCAGTATTTT CASSSLQRGGDRDTQYF
TRBJ1-3 . . TRBV4-1 TGCGCCAGCAGCCGAGGGAGGGGTTCGGAAATATATTTT CASSRGRGSEIYF
TRBJ2-3 . . TRBV19 TGTGCCAGTAGTATAGTTGGAGAATTCCTCACAGATACGCAGTATTTT CASSIVGEFLTDTQYF
TRBJ1-5 . TRBD1 TRBV28 TGTGCCAGCAGACCTGGACAGGGAGGACAGCCCCAGCATTTT CASRPGQGGQPQHF
TRBJ2-1 . . TRBV19 TGTGCCAGTAGTATGGGATTGGGATTGTACAATGAGCAGTTCTTC CASSMGLGLYNEQFF
TRBJ1-6 . . TRBV4-1 TGCGCCAGCAGCCCCGTCAATTCACCCCTCCACTTT CASSPVNSPLHF
TRBJ1-1 . . TRBV5-1 TGCGCCAGCAGCTTTAACAGGAGGAACACTGAAGCTTTCTTT CASSFNRRNTEAFF
TRBJ1-1 . . TRBV7-2 TGTGCCAGCAGCACCCCCGTAACAGGGTTCACTGAAGCTTTCTTT CASSTPVTGFTEAFF
TRBJ1-2 . . TRBV15 TGTGCCACCAGCAGAGGCGGACAGAATAACTATGGCTACACCTTC CATSRGGQNNYGYTF
TRBJ1-1 . . TRBV29-1 TGCAGGGCGGGGGGGCCGAGCACAACAGGGAAAGCTTTCTTT CRAGGPSTTGKAFF
TRBJ2-3 . TRBD2 TRBV6-5 TGTGCCAGCAGAAGGACTAGCGGGGGGGCAAATACGCAGTATTTT CASRRTSGGANTQYF
TRBJ1-2 . TRBD1 TRBV28 TGTGCCAGCCGGTGGACAGGAATCTATGGCTACACCTTC CASRWTGIYGYTF
TRBJ2-3 . . TRBV29-1 TGCAGCGTTTGCCGGGATCGCACAGATACGCAGTATTTT CSVCRDRTDTQYF
TRBJ2-5 . TRBD1 TRBV19 TGTGCCAGTAGTATAGGTTCCGGGACAGGGCTTTTGGGCGCGGAGACCCAGTACTTC CASSIGSGTGLLGAETQYF
TRBJ2-3 . TRBD2 TRBV10-2 TGCGCCAGCAGCCTAGGACTAGCGGGGGGGCCTGCAGATACGCAGTATTTT CASSLGLAGGPADTQYF
TRBJ2-7 . TRBD2 TRBV7-9 TGTGCCAGCAGCTCCGCGGGGGGTCGCTACGAGCAGTACTTC CASSSAGGRYEQYF
TRBJ1-3 . . TRBV7-6 TGTGCCAGCAGCCGGGCCGACTCTGGAAACACCATATATTTT CASSRADSGNTIYF
TRBJ1-2 once TRBD1 TRBV9 TGTGCCAGCAGCGTCACACAGGGGGGCTATGGCTACACCTTC CASSVTQGGYGYTF
TRBJ2-3 . TRBD2 TRBV9 TGTGCCAGCAGCGCCCAGAGCGGGGGCACAGATACGCAGTATTTT CASSAQSGGTDTQYF
TRBJ2-5 . . TRBV18 TGTGCCAGCTCCCCATGGGACACCCGCCGAGAGACCCAGTACTTC CASSPWDTRRETQYF
TRBJ2-3 . TRBD1 TRBV7-7 TGTGCTAGCAGCTTAGGGACCGGGACAGGGGGCACAGATACGCAGTATTTT CASSLGTGTGGTDTQYF
TRBJ1-1 . . TRBV7-2 TGTGCCAGCAGCTCAACCTGGACCGGGCGGACTGAAGCTTTCTTT CASSSTWTGRTEAFF
TRBJ1-2 . . TRBV5-4 TGTGCCAGCAGCGTGGGGTTAGGGGCGCGGGGCTACACCTTC CASSVGLGARGYTF
TRBJ1-1 . . TRBV6-1 TGTGCCAGCAGTGTAGCCCTGACCCGCGTAGTTGCGGCTTTCTTT CASSVALTRVVAAFF
TRBJ1-1 . TRBD1 TRBV2 TGTGCCAGCAGGACAGGGGGTTTGGACACTGAAGCTTTCTTT CASRTGGLDTEAFF
TRBJ2-4 . . TRBV18 TGTGCCAGCTCACCATCCGAGAGAACAGGGAGGTACTTC CASSPSERTGRYF
TRBJ2-2 . . TRBV9 TGTGCCAGCAGCACCCGTCAGAGGGCCGGGGAGCTGTTTTTT CASSTRQRAGELFF
TRBJ1-2 . . TRBV29-1 TGCAGCGTCAACAACGGAGGAGGCTACACCTTC CSVNNGGGYTF
TRBJ2-3 few . TRBV7-6 TGTGCCAGCAGCTTAGGGCGGTTTCAGGTCACAGATACGCAGTATTTT CASSLGRFQVTDTQYF
TRBJ2-2 . . TRBV7-6 TGTGCCAGCAACCCTCGCTCAGGCTCGGGCGGGGAGCTGTTTTTT CASNPRSGSGGELFF
TRBJ1-1 once . TRBV19 TGTGCCAGTAGTCTGGTTGGGACTGAAGCTTTCTTT CASSLVGTEAFF
TRBJ1-1 . . TRBV5-1 TGCGCCAGCAGCTTTGGGGAACGGTCGGCGAACACTGAAGCTTTCTTT CASSFGERSANTEAFF
TRBJ2-4 . . TRBV6-1 TGTGCCAGCAGTGAAGCTATGATAGGGTGGGACAAAAACATTCAGTACTTC CASSEAMIGWDKNIQYF